Following are 2 T cell receptor beta chains from one sample sequenced in a study of blood T cell repertoires in COVID-19. Method: immunoSEQ multiplex PCR; TCRdb's copy keeps in-frame clones and lacks some. This table holds 390,000 or so clones, approximately 90% found once. The sequenced sample consisted of PBMCs or T cells enriched from blood (not recorded which). The receptors here all came from a man younger than 35 who had recovered from COVID-19.

This clone was picked up one time. This rearrangement joins TRBV5-4 to TRBJ2-7, with 8 bases that match TRBD2. This CDR3 is built from 13 residues. V shed 4 bases, J shed 3 bases, and the junction held 3 bases outside the gene matches. Germline-derived CDR1 and CDR2 are SGHNT and YYREEE (reference sequence). The CDR3 DNA is TGTGCCAGCAGCCCCGCGGGGGGCTACGAGCAGTACTTC. It yields the protein CASSPAGGYEQYF.

The V call is TRBV19, the J call TRBJ2-1; a possible D gene is TRBD1 (5 bases). The CDR3 sequence is 13 residues long. Deletions cut 7 bases from V and 8 bases from J, with 15 bases between. Germline V gene lookup returns CDR1 LNHDA and CDR2 SQIVND (reference sequence). The DNA of the CDR3 is TGTGCCAGTAAGGGCAGGGCGGACGATGAGCAGTTCTTC. This encodes CASKGRADDEQFF.